This T cell receptor beta chain was captured in a study of T cell repertoires in cytomegalovirus infection. Study information: It was recently identified HLA-C-restricted and well-studied HLA-B-restricted CMV epitopes that the study used. Indications came from public TCR beta signatures; they pointed to CMV infection and to a matching HLA type. Overall study results and limits: Within the response measured ex vivo, HLA-C-restricted CMV-specific TCR beta clonotypes were dominant. People with CMV and the relevant HLA were identified by cumulative public TCR beta family frequency.

This clonotype was observed a few times. What it binds is not known. TCRdb re-analysed the reads in MiXCR, keeping a single row per CDR3 protein. The data hold 800,000 to 950,000 distinct CDR3 sequences, with roughly 33% observed a single time. V was pared by 3 bases and J by 4 bases, with 6 bases between. The germline V gene has CDR1 SGHDN and CDR2 FVKESK. This CDR3 is built from 12 residues. The genes are TRBV14 and TRBJ1-2; D remains ambiguous. The sequenced sample was cultured CD8+ T cells from PBMCs, obtained from culture after CMV antigen stimulation. This clonotype was sampled from a human donor in good health (CMV status not recorded). Some clones in this sample may be carry-over from other donors' samples. This CDR3 is CASSQETYGYTF. The CDR3, as DNA: TGTGCCAGCAGCCAGGAGACCTATGGCTACACCTTC.